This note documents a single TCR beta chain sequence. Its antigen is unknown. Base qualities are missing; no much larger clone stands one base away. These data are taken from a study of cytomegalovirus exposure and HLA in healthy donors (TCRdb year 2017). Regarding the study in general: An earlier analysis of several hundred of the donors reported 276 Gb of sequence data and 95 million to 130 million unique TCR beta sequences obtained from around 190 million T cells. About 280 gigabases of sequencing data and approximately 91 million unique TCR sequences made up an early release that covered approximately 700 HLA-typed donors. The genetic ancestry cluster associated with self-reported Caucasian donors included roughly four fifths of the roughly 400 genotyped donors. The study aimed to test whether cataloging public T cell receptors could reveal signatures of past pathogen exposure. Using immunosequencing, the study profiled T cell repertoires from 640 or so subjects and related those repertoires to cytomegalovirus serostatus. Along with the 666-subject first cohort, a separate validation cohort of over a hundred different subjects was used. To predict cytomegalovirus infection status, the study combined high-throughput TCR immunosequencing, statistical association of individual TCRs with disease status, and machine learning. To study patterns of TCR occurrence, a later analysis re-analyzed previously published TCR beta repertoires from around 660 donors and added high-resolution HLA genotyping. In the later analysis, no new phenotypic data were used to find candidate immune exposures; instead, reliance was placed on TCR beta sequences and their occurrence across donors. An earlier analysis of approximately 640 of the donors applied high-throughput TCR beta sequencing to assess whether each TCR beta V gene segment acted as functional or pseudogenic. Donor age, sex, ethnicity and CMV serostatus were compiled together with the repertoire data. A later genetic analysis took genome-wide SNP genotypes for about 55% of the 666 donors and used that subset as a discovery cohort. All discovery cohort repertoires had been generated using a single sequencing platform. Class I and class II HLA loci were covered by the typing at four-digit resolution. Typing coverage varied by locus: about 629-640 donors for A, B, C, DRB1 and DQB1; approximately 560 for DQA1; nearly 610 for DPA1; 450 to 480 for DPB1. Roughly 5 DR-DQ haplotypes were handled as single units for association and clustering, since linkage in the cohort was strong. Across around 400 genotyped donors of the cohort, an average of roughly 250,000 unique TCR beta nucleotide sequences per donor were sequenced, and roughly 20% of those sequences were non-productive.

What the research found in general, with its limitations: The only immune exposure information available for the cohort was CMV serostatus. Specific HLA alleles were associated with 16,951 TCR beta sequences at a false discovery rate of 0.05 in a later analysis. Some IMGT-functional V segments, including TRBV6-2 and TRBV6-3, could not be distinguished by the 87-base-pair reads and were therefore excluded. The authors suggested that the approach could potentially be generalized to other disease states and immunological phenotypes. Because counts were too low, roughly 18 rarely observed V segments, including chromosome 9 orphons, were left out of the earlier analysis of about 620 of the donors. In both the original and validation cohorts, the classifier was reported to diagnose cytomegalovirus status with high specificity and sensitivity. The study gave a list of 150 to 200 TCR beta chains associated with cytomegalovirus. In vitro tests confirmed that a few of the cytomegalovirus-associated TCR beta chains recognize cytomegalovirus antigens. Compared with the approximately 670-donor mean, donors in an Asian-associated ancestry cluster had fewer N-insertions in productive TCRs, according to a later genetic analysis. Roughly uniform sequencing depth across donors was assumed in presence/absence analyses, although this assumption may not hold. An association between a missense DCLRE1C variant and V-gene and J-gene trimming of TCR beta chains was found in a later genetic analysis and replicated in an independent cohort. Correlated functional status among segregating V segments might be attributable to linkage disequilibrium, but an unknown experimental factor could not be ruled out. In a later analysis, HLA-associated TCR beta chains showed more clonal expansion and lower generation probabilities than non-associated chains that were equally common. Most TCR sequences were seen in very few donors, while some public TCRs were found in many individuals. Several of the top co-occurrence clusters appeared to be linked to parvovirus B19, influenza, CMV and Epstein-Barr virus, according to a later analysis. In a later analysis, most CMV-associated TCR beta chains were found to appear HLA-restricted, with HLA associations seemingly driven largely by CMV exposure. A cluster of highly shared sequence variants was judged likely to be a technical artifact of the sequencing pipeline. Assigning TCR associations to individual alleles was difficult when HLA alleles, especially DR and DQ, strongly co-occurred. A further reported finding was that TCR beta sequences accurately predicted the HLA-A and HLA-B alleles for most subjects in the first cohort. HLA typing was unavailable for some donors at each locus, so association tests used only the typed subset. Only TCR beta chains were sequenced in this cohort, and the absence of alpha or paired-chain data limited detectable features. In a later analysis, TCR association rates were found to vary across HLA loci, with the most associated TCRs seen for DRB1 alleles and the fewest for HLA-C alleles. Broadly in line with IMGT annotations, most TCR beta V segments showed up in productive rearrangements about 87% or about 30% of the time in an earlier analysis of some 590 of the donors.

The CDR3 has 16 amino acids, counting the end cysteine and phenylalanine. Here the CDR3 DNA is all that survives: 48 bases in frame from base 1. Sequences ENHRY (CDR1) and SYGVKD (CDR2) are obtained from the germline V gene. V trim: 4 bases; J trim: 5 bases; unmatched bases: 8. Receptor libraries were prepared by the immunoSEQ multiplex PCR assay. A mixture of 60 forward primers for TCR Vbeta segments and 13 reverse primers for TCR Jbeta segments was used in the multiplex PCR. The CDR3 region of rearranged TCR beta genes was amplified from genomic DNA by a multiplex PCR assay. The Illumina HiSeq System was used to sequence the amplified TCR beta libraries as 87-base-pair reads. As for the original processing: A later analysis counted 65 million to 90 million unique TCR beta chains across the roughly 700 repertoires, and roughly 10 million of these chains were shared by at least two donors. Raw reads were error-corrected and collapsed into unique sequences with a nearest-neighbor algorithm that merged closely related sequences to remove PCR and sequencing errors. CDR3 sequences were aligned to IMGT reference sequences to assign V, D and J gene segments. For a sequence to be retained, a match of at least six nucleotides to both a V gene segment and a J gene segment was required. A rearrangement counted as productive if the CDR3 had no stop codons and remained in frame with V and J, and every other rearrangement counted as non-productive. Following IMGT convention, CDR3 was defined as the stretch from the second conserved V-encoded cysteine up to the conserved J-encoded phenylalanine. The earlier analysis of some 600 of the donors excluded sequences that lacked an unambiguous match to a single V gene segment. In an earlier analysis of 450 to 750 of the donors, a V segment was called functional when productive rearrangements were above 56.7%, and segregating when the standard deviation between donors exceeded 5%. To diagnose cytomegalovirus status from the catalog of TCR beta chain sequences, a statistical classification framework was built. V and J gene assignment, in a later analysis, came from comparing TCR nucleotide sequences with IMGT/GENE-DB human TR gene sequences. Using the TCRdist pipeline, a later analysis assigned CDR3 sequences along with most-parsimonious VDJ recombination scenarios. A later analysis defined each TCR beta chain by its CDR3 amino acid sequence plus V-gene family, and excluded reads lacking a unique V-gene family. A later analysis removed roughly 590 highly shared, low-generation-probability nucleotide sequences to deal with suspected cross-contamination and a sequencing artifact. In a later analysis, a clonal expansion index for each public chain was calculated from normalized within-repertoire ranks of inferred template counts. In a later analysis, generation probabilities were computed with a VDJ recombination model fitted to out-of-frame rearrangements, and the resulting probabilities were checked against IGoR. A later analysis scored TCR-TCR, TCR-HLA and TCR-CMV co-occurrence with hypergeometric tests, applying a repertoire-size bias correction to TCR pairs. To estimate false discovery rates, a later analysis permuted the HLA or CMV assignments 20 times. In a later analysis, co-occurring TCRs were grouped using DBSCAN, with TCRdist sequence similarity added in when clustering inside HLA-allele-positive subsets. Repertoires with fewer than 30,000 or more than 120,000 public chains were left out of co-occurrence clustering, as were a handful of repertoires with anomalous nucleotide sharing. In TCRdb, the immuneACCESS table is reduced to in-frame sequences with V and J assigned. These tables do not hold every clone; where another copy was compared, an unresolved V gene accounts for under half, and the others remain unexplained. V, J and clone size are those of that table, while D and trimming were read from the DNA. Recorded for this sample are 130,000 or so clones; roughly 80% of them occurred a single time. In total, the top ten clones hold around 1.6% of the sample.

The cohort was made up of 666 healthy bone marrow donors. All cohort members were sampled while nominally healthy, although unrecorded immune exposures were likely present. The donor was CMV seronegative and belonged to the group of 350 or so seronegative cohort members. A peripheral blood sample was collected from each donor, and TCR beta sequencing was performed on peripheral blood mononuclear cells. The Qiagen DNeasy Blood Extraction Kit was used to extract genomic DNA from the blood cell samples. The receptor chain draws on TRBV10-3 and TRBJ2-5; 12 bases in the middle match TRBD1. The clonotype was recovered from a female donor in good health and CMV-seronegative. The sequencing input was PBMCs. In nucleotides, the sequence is TGTGCCATCAGTGCGGGACAGGGGGCGGGCGGGGAGACCCAGTACTTC. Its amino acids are CAISAGQGAGGETQYF.